This T cell receptor beta chain is drawn from a study of OX40 agonist ivuxolimab in advanced cancers. The CDR3 contains 13 residues. After removal of 3 bases from V and 4 bases from J, the junction contained 3 bases not matched to a gene. Germline CDR1 and CDR2: SGHTS and YDEGEE. TCRdb's copy holds only in-frame clones and misses some; the assay was immunoSEQ multiplex PCR. The sample lists 11,000 or so clones, roughly four fifths occurring once. The genes are TRBV5-8 and TRBJ2-7; the match to TRBD1 covers 8 bases. The input for sequencing was CD4+ or CD8+ T cells sorted from blood, taken in a trial of the OX40 agonist ivuxolimab. The sequence was obtained from an adult with an advanced solid tumor such as melanoma, head and neck, liver or kidney cancer. CDR3 residues: CASSSTGAYEQYF. The CDR3 coding sequence is TGTGCCAGCAGCTCGACAGGGGCTTACGAGCAGTACTTC. Drawing the rest from reference TRBV5-8 and TRBJ2-7, the complete variable domain is EAGVTQSPTHLIKTRGQQATLRCSPISGHTSVYWYQQALGLGLQFLLWYDEGEERNRGNFPPRFSGRQFPNYSSELNVNALELEDSALYLCASSSTGAYEQYFGPGTRLTVT.